This T cell receptor beta chain emerged from a study of response to subunit inactivated influenza vaccine. Study observations and caveats: Each seasonal influenza vaccination recruits few new T cells, the authors suggested.

MiXCR was run by TCRdb on the RT-PCR reads, yielding one entry per CDR3 protein. The table records around 190,000 distinct CDR3 sequences, about 10% of them present only once. Points on this clonotype: Its antigen is as yet unknown.

V lost 0 bases and J lost 3, with 9 bases in between. Germline V CDR1 and CDR2: LNHNV, YYDKDF (reference sequence). CDR3 length equals 14 residues. The chain has TRBV15 and TRBJ2-7; perhaps TRBD2 as D (5 bases). The TCR originated in a man between 45 and 60 years old who received an inactivated influenza vaccine. The material sequenced was non-naive T cells sorted from PBMCs, taken on the day of vaccination. DNA of the CDR3: TGTGCCACCAGCAGAGAGAACGGGATCTACGAGCAGTACTTC. This gives the protein CATSRENGIYEQYF.